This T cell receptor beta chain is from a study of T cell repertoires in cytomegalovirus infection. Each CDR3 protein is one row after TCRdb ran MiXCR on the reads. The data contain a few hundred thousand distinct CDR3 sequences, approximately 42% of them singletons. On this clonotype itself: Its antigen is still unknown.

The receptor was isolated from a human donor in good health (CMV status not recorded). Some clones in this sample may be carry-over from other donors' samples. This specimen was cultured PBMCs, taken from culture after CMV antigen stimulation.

The CDR3 DNA reads as TGTGCCAGCAGCTTGAATACTCACTATCAGCCCCAGCATTTT. This sequence encodes CASSLNTHYQPQHF. The chain links TRBV7-2 to TRBJ1-5; D is undetermined. Per germline, CDR1 SGHTA and CDR2 FQGNSA. Between the trimmed V and J ends, which lost 3 bases and 5 bases, there was a span of 11 bases. CDR3 size: 14 residues.